The rows below give T cell receptor beta chains drawn from one sample of a study of response to subunit inactivated influenza vaccine. TCRdb passed the RT-PCR reads through MiXCR, listing each CDR3 protein once. The sample lists about 540,000 distinct CDR3 sequences; approximately 22% were seen once. This sample also belongs to another study, concerning T cells expressing NK-cell markers.

Sample: CD4+ T cells sorted from PBMCs, taken about 11 days after vaccination. These TCRs come from a man aged 50 to 59 who received an inactivated influenza vaccine. CDR3s include the opening cysteine and the closing phenylalanine or tryptophan. The D gene is left open where the match is weak. A row's size may be missing; if present it is once, few, many or a size class.

j_call v_call clone_size d_call cdr3_nt cdr3_aa
TRBJ2-7 TRBV5-1 many . TGCGCCAGCAGCTTACAAAGCTCCTACGAGCAGTACTTC CASSLQSSYEQYF
TRBJ1-6 TRBV14 . TRBD1 TGTGCCAGCAGCCAAGGTTTTATGACAGGGGGGGCGTATAATTCACCCCTCCACTTT CASSQGFMTGGAYNSPLHF
TRBJ2-1 TRBV10-3 . . TGTGCCATCAGGGGGGCATGGGGCGAGGCGTCCTACAATGAGCAGTTCTTC CAIRGAWGEASYNEQFF
TRBJ1-4 TRBV4-2 . . TGTGCCAGCAGCCAAAGGGAGGGACAATTTTCTTCGCCGTTTTTT CASSQREGQFSSPFF
TRBJ2-5 TRBV12-3/TRBV12-4 few . TGTGCCAGCAGTTTATTGAGGCGAGAGACCCAGTACTTC CASSLLRRETQYF
TRBJ2-1 TRBV3-1 . . TGTGCCAGCAGCCAGGACACCTACAATGAGCAGTTCTTC CASSQDTYNEQFF
TRBJ2-3 TRBV7-9 . TRBD1 TGTGCCAGCAGCCCGAGGGACAGGGGAGGAGATACGCAGTATTTT CASSPRDRGGDTQYF
TRBJ2-7 TRBV2 . TRBD2 TGTGCCAGCACCCCGGGGGGGACTAGCACCTACGAGCAGTACTTC CASTPGGTSTYEQYF
TRBJ2-5 TRBV20-1 . TRBD1 TGCAGTGGTTTAGGGGGCTTGCAAGAGACCCAGTACTTC CSGLGGLQETQYF
TRBJ2-2 TRBV10-3 few TRBD2 TGTGCCATCAGTGAAACTAGCGACACCGGGGAGCTGTTTTTT CAISETSDTGELFF
TRBJ2-5 TRBV12-3/TRBV12-4 few . TGTGCCAGCTCAGGCGTCCTAAGGACCCAGTACTTC CASSGVLRTQYF
TRBJ1-2 TRBV6-5 . . TGTGCCAGCAGTTACGGGGCAGGGAGGTCGGAGAGGTCTCTCTCTGGCTACACCTTC CASSYGAGRSERSLSGYTF
TRBJ2-5 TRBV2 . . TGTGCCAGCACTAGGGGTGTGGAGACCCAGTACTTC CASTRGVETQYF
TRBJ1-1 TRBV15 few . TGTGCCACCAGCAGAGGCCAGCTAGCTTTCTTT CATSRGQLAFF
TRBJ2-5 TRBV2 . TRBD1 TGTGCCAGCAGACCGGACAGGGCTTCAGAGACCCAGTACTTC CASRPDRASETQYF
TRBJ2-7 TRBV19 . TRBD2 TGTGCCAGTAGTCACCACAAGGGAGGGCCCTACGAGCAGTACTTC CASSHHKGGPYEQYF
TRBJ1-5 TRBV20-1 few . TGCAGTGCTAGAGACCCGAGCAATCAGCCCCAGCATTTT CSARDPSNQPQHF
TRBJ2-3 TRBV4-3 . . TGCGCCAGCAGCCAAGATCTCCTAGCGCCCACCACAGATACGCAGTATTTT CASSQDLLAPTTDTQYF
TRBJ2-7 TRBV15 . . TGTGCCACCAGCGCCTCTGAGACAGTCTCCTACGAGCAGTACTTC CATSASETVSYEQYF
TRBJ2-2 TRBV6-5 . . TGTGCCAGCAGTTACTCGCCGGCCGCGGGCACCGGGGAGCTGTTTTTT CASSYSPAAGTGELFF
TRBJ2-7 TRBV29-1 few . TGCAGCGTTGTTGTCCAGCGAGGGTCCTACGAGCAGTACTTC CSVVVQRGSYEQYF
TRBJ2-3 TRBV7-8 . TRBD2 TGTGCCAGCAGCCGAATCCTAGCGGGGAGTCCGGGTACGCAGTATTTT CASSRILAGSPGTQYF
TRBJ1-4 TRBV25-1 few . TGTGCCAGCAGTGAATTGGGTGGGACGTATGAAAAACTGTTTTTT CASSELGGTYEKLFF
TRBJ1-1 TRBV11-2 few . TGTGCCAGCAGCTTTGAAAGGTTGACTGAAGCTTTCTTT CASSFERLTEAFF
TRBJ1-2 TRBV7-9 . . TGTGCCAGCAGCTCCCACGTCGGGGCAGGCGGTAACTATGGCTACACCTTC CASSSHVGAGGNYGYTF
TRBJ2-7 TRBV2 . . TGTGCCACCGGACGGGATCTCACCTACTACGAGCAGTACTTC CATGRDLTYYEQYF
TRBJ1-1 TRBV12-3/TRBV12-4 . . TGTGCCAGCAGAAAAGACAGGTGGGGCACTGAAGCTTTCTTT CASRKDRWGTEAFF
TRBJ2-2 TRBV7-2 few . TGTGCCAGCAGCTTAGTTGGATTCGCGAACACCGGGGAGCTGTTTTTT CASSLVGFANTGELFF
TRBJ2-3 TRBV5-1 many . TGCGCCAGCAGCCTAAGCACGAATACGCAGTATTTT CASSLSTNTQYF
TRBJ1-5 TRBV2 few . TGTGCCAGCAGTGCGGAGGGCAATCAGCCCCAGCATTTT CASSAEGNQPQHF
TRBJ2-2 TRBV9 few TRBD1 TGTGCCAGCAGCAAGGACAGGGCTACGAACACCGGGGAGCTGTTTTTT CASSKDRATNTGELFF
TRBJ2-1 TRBV9 . . TGTGCCAGCAGCGTAGGGGCAGGTCGCCTTTCCTACAATGAGCAGTTCTTC CASSVGAGRLSYNEQFF
TRBJ2-7 TRBV7-2 few . TGTGCCAGCAGCACCTCGAGCCGGTACGAGCAGTACTTC CASSTSSRYEQYF
TRBJ2-7 TRBV10-3 . . TGTGCCATCAGTGTACGGGGGCCCCCCGACGAGCAGTACTTC CAISVRGPPDEQYF
TRBJ1-2 TRBV3-1 . . TGTGCCAGCAGCCAAGATTGGTTCAACGGGACCGTAAAGGCTGGCTACACCTTC CASSQDWFNGTVKAGYTF
TRBJ2-7 TRBV3-1 few . TGTGCCAGCAGCCCACCCGGGACCTCTAAGTACTTC CASSPPGTSKYF
TRBJ2-5 TRBV2 few . TGTGCCAGCACCCAAGGACCCACGGTTCAAGAGACCCAGTACTTC CASTQGPTVQETQYF
TRBJ1-2 TRBV6-1 few TRBD1 TGTGCCAGCAGTCCACGACAGGGGGAAAACTATGGCTACACCTTC CASSPRQGENYGYTF
TRBJ2-2 TRBV15 . . TGTGCCACCAGCAGAGACAGGCTGAACACCGGGGAGCTGTTTTTT CATSRDRLNTGELFF
TRBJ2-3 TRBV6-2/TRBV6-3 . . TGTGCCAGCAGTTCGTCGGGGAGGGGGACCACAGATACGCAGTATTTT CASSSSGRGTTDTQYF
TRBJ1-1 TRBV20-1 few TRBD1 TGCAGTGCCGCGACAGGGGCTCAGAGTAACACTGAAGCTTTCTTT CSAATGAQSNTEAFF
TRBJ1-5 TRBV2 few TRBD1 TGTGCCAGCAGCCCGGGACAGGGGTTTCAGCCCCAGCATTTT CASSPGQGFQPQHF
TRBJ2-7 TRBV6-6 once TRBD2 TGTGCCAGCGGGTTACTAGCGGGCTACGAGCGGTACTTC CASGLLAGYERYF
TRBJ2-3 TRBV20-1 few . TGCAGAGGCGACGGGGGCGCGGAAGATACGCAGTATTTT CRGDGGAEDTQYF
TRBJ1-6 TRBV20-1 few . TGCAGTGCTACACCAGGGAATTCACCCCTCCACTTT CSATPGNSPLHF
TRBJ2-7 TRBV5-1 . . TGCGCCAGCAGCTTGCAACCGGGACACCAGTCACAGTACTTC CASSLQPGHQSQYF
TRBJ1-1 TRBV3-1 few . TGTGCCAGCAGCCAAGCCTGGGGCACTGAAGCTTTCTTT CASSQAWGTEAFF
TRBJ2-7 TRBV5-1 . TRBD2 TGCGCCAGCAGCCAGGGACTAGCGGGAGGCCTTTCGTTTCCGTACTTC CASSQGLAGGLSFPYF
TRBJ2-3 TRBV20-1 . TRBD2 TGCAGTGCTAGAGATGCGGCTAGCGGGGGGACAGATACGCAGTATTTT CSARDAASGGTDTQYF
TRBJ2-3 TRBV15 few . TGTGCCACCAGCAGAGTGCCAGGGGTGCGCAAAGATACGCAGTATTTT CATSRVPGVRKDTQYF
TRBJ2-1 TRBV7-9 . TRBD2 TGTGCCAGCAGCTTTAGCGGGAGGGCCGGGGAGCAGTTCTTC CASSFSGRAGEQFF
TRBJ2-3 TRBV5-1 . TRBD1 TGCGCCAGCAGCTTGGGGACAGGGATAGATACGCAGTATTTT CASSLGTGIDTQYF
TRBJ1-3 TRBV3-1 . . TGTGCCAGCAGCCAAGGGGGTACAGGACTCTCTGGAAACACCATATATTTT CASSQGGTGLSGNTIYF